A single sample gave rise to the 5 T cell receptor beta chains below, sequenced in a study of identical twins. TCRdb redid the calling of the 5' RACE reads with MiXCR, one entry per CDR3 protein. The repertoire holds roughly 690,000 distinct CDR3 sequences, roughly 6.2% seen once, with roughly 1.8% in the top ten. Sequenced: naive T cells sorted from blood. The receptors originated from a man between 18 and 35 years old in good health.

J is TRBJ2-1 and V is TRBV11-3; D perhaps matches TRBD1 (5 bases). The CDR3 length is 17 residues. The germline V gene has CDR1 SGHNT and CDR2 YENEEA. V was shortened by 2 bases and J by 7 bases, with 21 bases between the two germline ends. Written as DNA, the CDR3 is TGTGCCAGCAGCTTATTCATGGGCAGGGCCCCAAGGAATGAGCAGTTCTTC. It yields the protein CASSLFMGRAPRNEQFF.

This clonotype was seen a few times. The J gene is TRBJ2-1, the V gene TRBV5-1, with 9 bases identical to TRBD2. CDR1 is SGHRS, CDR2 YFSETQ, per germline. The CDR3 is 17 residues long. After removal of 4 bases from V and 0 bases from J, the junction contained 8 bases not matched to a gene. The CDR3 nucleotides read TGCGCCAGCAGCCCGAGGACTAGCGTCAGCTCCTACAATGAGCAGTTCTTC. Protein: CASSPRTSVSSYNEQFF.

The chain carries TRBV7-6 and TRBJ2-1; a possible D gene is TRBD2 (7 bases). Germline CDR1 and CDR2: SGHVS and FNYEAQ. The CDR3 length is 14 residues. V was trimmed by 1 base and J by 8 bases, leaving 12 bases between them. The CDR3 DNA reads TGTGCCAGCAGCTTAGTGGGGGCGGGAGATGAGCAGTTCTTC. Protein product: CASSLVGAGDEQFF. The full variable domain, completed using reference TRBV7-6 and TRBJ2-1, is GAGVSQSPRYKVTKRGQDVALRCDPISGHVSLYWYRQALGQGPEFLTYFNYEAQQDKSGLPNDRFSAERPEGSISTLTIQRTEQRDSAMYRCASSLVGAGDEQFFGPGTRLTVL.

This clonotype was seen a handful of times. The rearrangement uses TRBV20-1 and TRBJ2-4; 7 bases line up with TRBD1. The ends lost 4 bases at V and 8 bases at J; junction bases unmatched: 5. The germline V gene has CDR1 DFQATT and CDR2 SNEGSKA (reference sequence). This CDR3 comprises 12 residues. The CDR3 spells CSAKTGMDIQYF. CDR3 sequence (DNA): TGCAGTGCTAAGACAGGGATGGACATTCAGTACTTC.

Ten or more counts support this clonotype. The V gene is TRBV4-3, the J gene TRBJ2-7; 8 nucleotides match TRBD1. Germline loops: CDR1 LGHNA, CDR2 YSLEER. This CDR3 contains 15 residues. V was pared by 0 bases and J by 0 bases, with 1 base of the junction left unmatched. The CDR3 reads CASSQDTGGSYEQYF. Here the CDR3 DNA reads TGCGCCAGCAGCCAAGATACAGGGGGCTCCTACGAGCAGTACTTC.